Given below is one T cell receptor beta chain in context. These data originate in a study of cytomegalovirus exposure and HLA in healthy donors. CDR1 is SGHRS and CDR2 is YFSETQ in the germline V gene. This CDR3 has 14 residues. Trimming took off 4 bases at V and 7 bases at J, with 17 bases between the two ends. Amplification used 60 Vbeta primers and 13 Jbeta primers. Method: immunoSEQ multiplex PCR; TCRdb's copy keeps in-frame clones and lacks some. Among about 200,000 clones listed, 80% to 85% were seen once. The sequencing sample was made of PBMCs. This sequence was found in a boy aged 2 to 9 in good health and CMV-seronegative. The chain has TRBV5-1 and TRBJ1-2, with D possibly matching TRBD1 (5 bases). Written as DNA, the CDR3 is TGCGCCAGCAGCCCCTCAGGAGGGGTTGGTGGCTACACCTTC. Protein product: CASSPSGGVGGYTF.